The 2 T cell receptor beta chains below were found in one sample sequenced in a study of cytomegalovirus exposure and HLA in healthy donors. The PCR had 60 Vbeta and 13 Jbeta primers. Using immunoSEQ multiplex PCR, the repertoire was profiled, and TCRdb retains in-frame clones only, with some absent. The table lists 90,000 or so clones, 55% to 85% of them singletons. The sample consisted of PBMCs. These receptors all stem from a woman between 18 and 29 years old in good health and CMV-seropositive.

J is TRBJ1-2 and V is TRBV28; perhaps TRBD1 as D (5 bases). The CDR3 extends over 14 amino acids. Between the trimmed V and J ends, which lost 3 bases and 4 bases, there was a span of 12 bases. Germline values: CDR1 MDHEN, CDR2 SYDVKM. CDR3 coding DNA: TGTGCCAGCAGTTTCGAGGCAGGGTCCTATGGCTACACCTTC. Amino acid sequence: CASSFEAGSYGYTF.

The chain has TRBV10-3 and TRBJ2-2; TRBD2 matches 7 bases. The germline V gene encodes CDR1 ENHRY and CDR2 SYGVKD. The CDR3 sequence is 18 residues long. Trimming took 3 bases from V and 4 from J; bases not matched to a gene: 14. This CDR3 is CAISDLSSGAVGTGELFF. In DNA, the CDR3 is TGTGCCATCAGTGACCTTTCTAGCGGTGCGGTCGGCACCGGGGAGCTGTTTTTT.